This entry is about one TCR beta chain. What it binds is not known. This sample was included in a study of vaccination effects on CD4 cells after COVID-19. Study results and caveats: Marked clonal contraction was seen late after vaccination (in both infection- and vaccine-induced clones).

Some clones are missing from TCRdb's copy, which holds only in-frame ones; the method was immunoSEQ multiplex PCR. The table records about 27,000 clones, 83% of them present only once. Under the ViraFEST assay, PBMC were stimulated with viral peptide pools so that antigen-specific CD4+ T cells expanded. Sequencing was performed afterwards. CD4+ T cells were isolated after 10 days of culture. Subjects were given two BNT162b2 or mRNA-1273 vaccine doses. The researchers cultured fewer than 2.5 million PBMC per well with 9.5 to 10 IU/ml IL-2 and 7.5 to 10 ug/ml peptides. J lost 8 bases, V lost 0 bases, and 7 bases had no gene match. CDR3 length: 15 amino acids. Germline V gene data show CDR1 as SGHNT and CDR2 as YYREEE (reference sequence).

The chain uses TRBV5-4 and TRBJ1-4; 7 positions match TRBD1. Material: CD4+ T cells from PBMCs cultured with HCoV-NL63 spike peptides, obtained after COVID-19 vaccination. This receptor was obtained from a human donor who received a COVID-19 vaccine. Some clones in this sample may be carry-over from other donors' samples. CDR3 DNA: TGTGCCAGCAGCTTGGGACAGGGAGGAGGGGAAAAACTGTTTTTT. Protein sequence: CASSLGQGGGEKLFF.